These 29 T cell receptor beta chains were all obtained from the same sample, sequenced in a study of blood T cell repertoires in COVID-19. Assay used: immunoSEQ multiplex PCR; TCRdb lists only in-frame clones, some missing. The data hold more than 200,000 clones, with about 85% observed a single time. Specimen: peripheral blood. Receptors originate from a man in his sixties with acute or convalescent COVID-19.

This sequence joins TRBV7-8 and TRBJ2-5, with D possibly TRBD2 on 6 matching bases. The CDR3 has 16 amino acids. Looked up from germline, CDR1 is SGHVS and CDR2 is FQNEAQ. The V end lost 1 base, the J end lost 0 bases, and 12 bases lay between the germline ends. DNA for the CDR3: TGTGCCAGCAGCTTAGATAGCGGAGTTTACCAAGAGACCCAGTACTTC. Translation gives CASSLDSGVYQETQYF.

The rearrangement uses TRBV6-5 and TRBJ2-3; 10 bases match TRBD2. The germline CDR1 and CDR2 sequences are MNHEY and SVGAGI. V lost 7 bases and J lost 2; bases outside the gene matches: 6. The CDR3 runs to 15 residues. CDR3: CASNRAGGHTDTQYF. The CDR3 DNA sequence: TGTGCCAGCAACCGAGCGGGGGGGCACACAGATACGCAGTATTTT.

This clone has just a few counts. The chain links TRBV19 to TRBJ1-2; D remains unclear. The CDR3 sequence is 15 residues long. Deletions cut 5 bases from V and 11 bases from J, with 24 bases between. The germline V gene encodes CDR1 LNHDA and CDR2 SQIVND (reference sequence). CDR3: CASSGPDLFGVRYTF. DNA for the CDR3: TGTGCCAGTAGTGGCCCCGACTTGTTCGGCGTGAGGTACACCTTC.

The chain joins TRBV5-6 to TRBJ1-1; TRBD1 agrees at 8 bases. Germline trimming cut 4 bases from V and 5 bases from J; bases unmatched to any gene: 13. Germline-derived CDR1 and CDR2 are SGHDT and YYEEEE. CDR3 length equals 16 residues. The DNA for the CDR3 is TGTGCCAGCAGCCTGTTCCTCCAGGGGGCGCGGACTGAAGCTTTCTTT. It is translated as CASSLFLQGARTEAFF.

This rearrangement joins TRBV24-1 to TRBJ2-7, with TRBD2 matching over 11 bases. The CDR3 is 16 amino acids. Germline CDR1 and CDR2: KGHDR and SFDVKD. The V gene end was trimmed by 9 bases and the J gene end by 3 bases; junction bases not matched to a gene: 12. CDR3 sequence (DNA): TGTGCCACCGGGGCTCGTAGCGGGAGGGCAGACTACGAGCAGTACTTC. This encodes CATGARSGRADYEQYF.

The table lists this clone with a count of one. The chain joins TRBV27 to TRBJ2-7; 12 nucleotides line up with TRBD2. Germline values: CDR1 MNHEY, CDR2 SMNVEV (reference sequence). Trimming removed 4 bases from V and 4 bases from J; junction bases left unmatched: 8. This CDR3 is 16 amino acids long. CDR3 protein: CASSSNLAGGPYEQYF. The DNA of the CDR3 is TGTGCCAGCAGTTCCAACCTAGCGGGAGGGCCGTACGAGCAGTACTTC.

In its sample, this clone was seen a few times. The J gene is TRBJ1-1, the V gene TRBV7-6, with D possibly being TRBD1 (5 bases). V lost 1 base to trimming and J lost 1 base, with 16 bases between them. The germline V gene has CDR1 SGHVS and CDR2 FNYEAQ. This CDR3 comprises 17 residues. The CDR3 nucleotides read TGTGCCAGCAGCTTAGGTTGGAAGGCAGGGAAGAACACTGAAGCTTTCTTT. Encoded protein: CASSLGWKAGKNTEAFF. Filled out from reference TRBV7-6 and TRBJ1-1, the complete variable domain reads GAGVSQSPRYKVTKRGQDVALRCDPISGHVSLYWYRQALGQGPEFLTYFNYEAQQDKSGLPNDRFSAERPEGSISTLTIQRTEQRDSAMYRCASSLGWKAGKNTEAFFGQGTRLTVV.

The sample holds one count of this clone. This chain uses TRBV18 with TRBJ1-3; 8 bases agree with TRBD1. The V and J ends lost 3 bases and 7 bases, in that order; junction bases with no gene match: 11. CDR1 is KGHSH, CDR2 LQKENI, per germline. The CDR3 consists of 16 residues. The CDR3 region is CASSPYGTGGRNTIYF. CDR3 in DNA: TGTGCCAGCTCACCTTACGGGACAGGCGGACGGAACACCATATATTTT.

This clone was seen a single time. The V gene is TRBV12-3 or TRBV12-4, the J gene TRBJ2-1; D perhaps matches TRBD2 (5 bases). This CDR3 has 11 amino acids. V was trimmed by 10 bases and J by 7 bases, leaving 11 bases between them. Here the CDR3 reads CATTEENEQFF. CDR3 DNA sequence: TGTGCCACCACGGAGGAGAATGAGCAGTTCTTC.

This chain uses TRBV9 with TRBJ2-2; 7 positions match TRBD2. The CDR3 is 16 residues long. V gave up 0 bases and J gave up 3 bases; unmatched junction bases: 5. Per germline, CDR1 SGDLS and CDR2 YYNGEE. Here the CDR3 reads CASSVGSGRYTGELFF. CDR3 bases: TGTGCCAGCAGCGTAGGTAGCGGGCGATACACCGGGGAGCTGTTTTTT.

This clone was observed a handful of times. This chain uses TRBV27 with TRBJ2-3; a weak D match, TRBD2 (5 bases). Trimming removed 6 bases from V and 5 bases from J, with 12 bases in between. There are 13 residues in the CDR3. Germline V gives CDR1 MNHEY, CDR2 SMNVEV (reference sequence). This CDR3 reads CASSPREGDTQYF. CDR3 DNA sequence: TGTGCCAGCAGCCCCCGTGAGGGAGATACGCAGTATTTT.

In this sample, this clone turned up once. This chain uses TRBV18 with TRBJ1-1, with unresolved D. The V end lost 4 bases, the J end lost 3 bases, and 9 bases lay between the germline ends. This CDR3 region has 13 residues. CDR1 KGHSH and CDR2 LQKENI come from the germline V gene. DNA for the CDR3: TGTGCCAGCTCACTCGATATAGACACTGAAGCTTTCTTT. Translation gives CASSLDIDTEAFF.

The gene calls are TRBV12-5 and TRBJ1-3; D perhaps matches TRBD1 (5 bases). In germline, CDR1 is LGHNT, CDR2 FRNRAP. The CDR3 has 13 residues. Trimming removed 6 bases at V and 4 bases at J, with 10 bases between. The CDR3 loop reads CASGAGDGNTIYF. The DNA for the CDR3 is TGTGCTAGTGGGGCGGGGGACGGAAACACCATATATTTT.

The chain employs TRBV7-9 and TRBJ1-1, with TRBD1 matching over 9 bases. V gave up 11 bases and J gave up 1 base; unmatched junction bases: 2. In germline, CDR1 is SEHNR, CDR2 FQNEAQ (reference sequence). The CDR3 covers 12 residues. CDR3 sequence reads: CAGDRANTEAFF. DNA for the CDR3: TGTGCCGGGGACAGGGCGAACACTGAAGCTTTCTTT.

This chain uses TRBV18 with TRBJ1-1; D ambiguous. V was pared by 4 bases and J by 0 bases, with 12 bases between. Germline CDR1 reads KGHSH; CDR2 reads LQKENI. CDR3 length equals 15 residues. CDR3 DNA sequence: TGTGCCAGCTCACTCTCGGGGAGGCTGAACACTGAAGCTTTCTTT. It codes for CASSLSGRLNTEAFF.

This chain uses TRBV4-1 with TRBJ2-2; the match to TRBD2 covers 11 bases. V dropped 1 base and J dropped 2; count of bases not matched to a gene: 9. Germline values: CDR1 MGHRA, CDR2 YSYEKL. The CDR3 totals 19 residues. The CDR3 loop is CASSQGPSGGPTNTGELFF. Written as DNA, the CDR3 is TGCGCCAGCAGCCAAGGTCCTAGCGGGGGGCCAACAAACACCGGGGAGCTGTTTTTT.

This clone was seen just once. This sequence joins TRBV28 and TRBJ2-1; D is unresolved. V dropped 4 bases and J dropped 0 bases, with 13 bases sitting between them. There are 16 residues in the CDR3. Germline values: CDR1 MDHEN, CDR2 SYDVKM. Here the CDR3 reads CASSSSTGGSYNEQFF. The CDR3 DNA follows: TGTGCCAGCAGTTCCTCTACCGGTGGCTCCTACAATGAGCAGTTCTTC. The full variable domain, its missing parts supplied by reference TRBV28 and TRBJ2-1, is DVKVTQSSRYLVKRTGEKVFLECVQDMDHENMFWYRQDPGLGLRLIYFSYDVKMKEKGDIPEGYSVSREKKERFSLILESASTNQTSMYLCASSSSTGGSYNEQFFGPGTRLTVL.

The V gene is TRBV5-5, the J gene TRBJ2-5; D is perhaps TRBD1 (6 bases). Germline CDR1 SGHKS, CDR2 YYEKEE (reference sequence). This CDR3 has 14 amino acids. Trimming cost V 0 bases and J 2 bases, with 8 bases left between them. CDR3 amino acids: CASSLGRGQETQYF. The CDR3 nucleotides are TGTGCCAGCAGCTTGGGCAGGGGACAAGAGACCCAGTACTTC.

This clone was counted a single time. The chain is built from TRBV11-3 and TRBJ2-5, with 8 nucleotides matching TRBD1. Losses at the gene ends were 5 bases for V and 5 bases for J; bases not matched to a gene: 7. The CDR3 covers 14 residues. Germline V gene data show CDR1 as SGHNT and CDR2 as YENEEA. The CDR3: CASSPRTGRETQYF. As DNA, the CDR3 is TGTGCCAGCAGCCCTCGGACAGGGAGGGAGACCCAGTACTTC.

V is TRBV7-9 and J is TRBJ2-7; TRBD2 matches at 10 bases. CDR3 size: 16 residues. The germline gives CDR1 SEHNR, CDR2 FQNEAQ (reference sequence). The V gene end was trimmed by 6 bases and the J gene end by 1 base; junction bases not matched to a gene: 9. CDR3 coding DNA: TGTGCCAGCAGTTCCTTACTAGCGGGGAAGTCCTACGAGCAGTACTTC. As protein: CASSSLLAGKSYEQYF.

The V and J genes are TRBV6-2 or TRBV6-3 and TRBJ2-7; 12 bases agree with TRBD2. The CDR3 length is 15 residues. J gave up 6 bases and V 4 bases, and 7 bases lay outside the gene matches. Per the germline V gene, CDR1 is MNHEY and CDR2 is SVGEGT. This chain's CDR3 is CASSFELAGGGEQYF. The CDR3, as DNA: TGTGCCAGCAGTTTCGAACTAGCGGGAGGAGGCGAGCAGTACTTC.

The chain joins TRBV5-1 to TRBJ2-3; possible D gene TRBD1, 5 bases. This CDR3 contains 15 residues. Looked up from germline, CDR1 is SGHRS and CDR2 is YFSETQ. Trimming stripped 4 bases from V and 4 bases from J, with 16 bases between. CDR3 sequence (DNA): TGCGCCAGCAGCCTTCAGGGAATCCAAGCAGATACGCAGTATTTT. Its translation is CASSLQGIQADTQYF.

As DNA, the CDR3 is TGCGCCAGCAGCTTTAGCGGGGGGGTCGGGTCGGCCCATAAGCATGAGCAGTTCTTC. It specifies CASSFSGGVGSAHKHEQFF. The chain combines TRBV5-1 with TRBJ2-1, with TRBD2 identical over 11 bases. The germline V gene encodes CDR1 SGHRS and CDR2 YFSETQ. Trimming removed 2 bases from V and 8 bases from J; junction bases left unmatched: 18. This CDR3 is built from 19 residues. The complete variable domain, with remaining parts taken from reference TRBV5-1 and TRBJ2-1, reads KAGVTQTPRYLIKTRGQQVTLSCSPISGHRSVSWYQQTPGQGLQFLFEYFSETQRNKGNFPGRFSGRQFSNSRSEMNVSTLELGDSALYLCASSFSGGVGSAHKHEQFFGPGTRLTVL.

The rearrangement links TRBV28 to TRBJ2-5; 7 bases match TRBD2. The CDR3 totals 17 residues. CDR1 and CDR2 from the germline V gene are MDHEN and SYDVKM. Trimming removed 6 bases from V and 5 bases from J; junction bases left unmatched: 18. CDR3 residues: CASSPFGFGGSVETQYF. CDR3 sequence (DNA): TGTGCCAGCAGCCCGTTTGGGTTTGGCGGGAGTGTGGAGACCCAGTACTTC. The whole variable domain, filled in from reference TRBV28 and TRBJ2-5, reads DVKVTQSSRYLVKRTGEKVFLECVQDMDHENMFWYRQDPGLGLRLIYFSYDVKMKEKGDIPEGYSVSREKKERFSLILESASTNQTSMYLCASSPFGFGGSVETQYFGPGTRLLVL.

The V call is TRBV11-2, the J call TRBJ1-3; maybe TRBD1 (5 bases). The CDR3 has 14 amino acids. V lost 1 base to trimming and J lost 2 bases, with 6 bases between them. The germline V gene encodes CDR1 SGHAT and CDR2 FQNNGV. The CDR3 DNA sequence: TGTGCCAGCAGCTTAGGGGGCACTGGAAACACCATATATTTT. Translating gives CASSLGGTGNTIYF.

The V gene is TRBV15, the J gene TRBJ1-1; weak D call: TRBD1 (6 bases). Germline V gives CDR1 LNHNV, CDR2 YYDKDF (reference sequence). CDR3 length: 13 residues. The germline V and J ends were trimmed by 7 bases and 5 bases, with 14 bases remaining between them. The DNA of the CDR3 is TGTGCCACCAAAGACAGGTCGAGGACTGAAGCTTTCTTT. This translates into CATKDRSRTEAFF.

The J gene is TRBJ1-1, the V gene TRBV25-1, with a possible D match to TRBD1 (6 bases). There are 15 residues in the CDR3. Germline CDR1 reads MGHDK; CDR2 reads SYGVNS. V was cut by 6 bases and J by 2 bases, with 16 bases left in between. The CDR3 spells CASRLTGTGNTEAFF. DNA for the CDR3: TGTGCCAGCAGGTTAACAGGGACGGGAAACACTGAAGCTTTCTTT.

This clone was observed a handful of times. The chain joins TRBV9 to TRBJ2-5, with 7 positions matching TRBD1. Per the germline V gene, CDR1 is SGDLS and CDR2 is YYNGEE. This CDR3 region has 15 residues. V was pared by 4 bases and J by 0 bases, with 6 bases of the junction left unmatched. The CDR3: CASSIRTGDQETQYF. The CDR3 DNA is TGTGCCAGCAGCATCCGAACAGGGGACCAAGAGACCCAGTACTTC.

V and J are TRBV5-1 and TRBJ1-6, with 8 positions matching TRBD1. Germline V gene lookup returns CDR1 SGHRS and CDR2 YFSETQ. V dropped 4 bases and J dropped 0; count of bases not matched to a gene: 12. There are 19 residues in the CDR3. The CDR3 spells CASSATGTGYSSYNSPLHF. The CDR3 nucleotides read TGCGCCAGCAGCGCGACCGGGACAGGTTATAGCTCCTATAATTCACCCCTCCACTTT. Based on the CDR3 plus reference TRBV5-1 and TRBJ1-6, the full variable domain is KAGVTQTPRYLIKTRGQQVTLSCSPISGHRSVSWYQQTPGQGLQFLFEYFSETQRNKGNFPGRFSGRQFSNSRSEMNVSTLELGDSALYLCASSATGTGYSSYNSPLHFGNGTRLTVT.